The present T cell receptor beta chain was sequenced within a study of PD-1 blockade in classical Hodgkin lymphoma (TCRdb year 2020). In the study overall: Nivolumab dosing was 3 mg/kg intravenously every 2 weeks, continuing until either disease progression or unacceptable toxicity. The study used CyTOF and TCR beta sequencing to define a peripheral blood immune signature of response to PD-1 blockade in classical Hodgkin lymphoma.

According to the study, the label for this sample's time point signals: cycle 1 day 1 (C1D1), immediately before nivolumab initiation. All trial patients had relapsed after autologous stem cell transplantation, with cohorts A, B and C differing in prior brentuximab vedotin exposure. The trial cohort included some 53 patients with relapsed/refractory classical Hodgkin lymphoma, and each patient had a best overall response of complete response, partial response or progressive disease. Single-agent nivolumab was administered to trial patients in the multi-cohort phase II CheckMate 205 trial. An independent review committee assessed best overall response by applying the 2007 International Working Group response criteria. PBMCs from the trial were collected at three points: immediately before nivolumab initiation (C1D1), and during therapy at cycle 2 day 1 and cycle 4 day 1. After peripheral blood was drawn into 8 mL Vacutainer Cell Preparation Tubes, PBMCs were isolated by centrifugation and then cryopreserved.

Genomic DNA was extracted with the Qiagen DNeasy kit from unsorted PBMCs and from negatively selected CD4+ and CD8+ fractions. TCR beta CDR3 regions were amplified by immunoSEQ multiplex PCR using primers annealing to V and J segments. Amplification bias was minimized using a synthetic immune receptor repertoire, and residual bias was removed computationally after sequencing. The paper's data handling went like this. Repertoire diversity was quantified as the Shannon entropy index using custom Python scripts. Unsorted, CD4+ and CD8+ repertoires were analyzed separately, except in combined analyses where CD4+ and CD8+ sequences were merged in silico. A clone counted as expanded when the clone's frequency after treatment rose at least 2-fold relative to C1D1, and clones undetected at baseline were given a pseudocount of 0.5. Clones with 0 or 1 copy at C1D1 were defined as singleton clones, while clones with 2 or more copies were defined as non-singleton clones. Clones expanded in unsorted samples were annotated as CD4+, CD8+ or unknown by matching protein sequences in sorted samples from the same patient. Diversity changes from C1D1 to C4D1 were tested in paired samples using Wilcoxon tests. TCRdb limited this immuneACCESS table to in-frame rearrangements with V and J called. A share of clones is missing; checked studies link under half to unresolved V genes, and the rest is unexplained. The DNA was the basis for D and trimming; V, J and clone size are from that table. The sample records about 98,000 clones, roughly 92% of which are singletons. Approximately 2.8% of the sample belongs to the ten largest clones.

Of note for this clone: There is no known antigen for this receptor. The record has no base qualities; no much larger clone is one base away.

The study at large found these results: By C4D1, a significant rise was seen in CD4+ TCR diversity but not in CD8+ TCR diversity (p=0.0027 vs p=0.16), and the rise was most apparent among complete responders (p=0.02). Diversity was lower in patients who began nivolumab less than 1 year after ASCT, so these patients were left out of later analyses to avoid confounding by immune reconstitution. Baseline diversity similar to that of newly diagnosed patients was observed in trial patients achieving complete response, whereas significantly lower diversity was observed in partial responders and progressors. Baseline TCR diversity was reported to be lower in newly diagnosed patients than in healthy donors, and even lower in relapsed/refractory patients. Only a single clinical trial cohort was studied, and what caused the repertoire differences, possibly disease activity or prior therapy, remained undefined.

The TCR comes from a human donor with classical Hodgkin lymphoma. Source: peripheral blood mononuclear cells (PBMCs), taken at baseline.

The base sequence is TGTGCCAGCAGTTCGGTGGCTTACAATGAGCAGTTCTTC. It specifies CASSSVAYNEQFF. The rearrangement joined TRBV27 to TRBJ2-1; a confident D gene designation cannot be given. The CDR3 holds 13 amino acids from the cysteine to the phenylalanine. Of the read, only the CDR3 DNA is kept; its 39 bases are in frame from base 1. Trimming at the junction amounts to 4 bases on V and 4 bases on J, and the germline ends lie 8 bases apart. Via the germline V gene (reference sequence), CDR1 is MNHEY and CDR2 SMNVEV.